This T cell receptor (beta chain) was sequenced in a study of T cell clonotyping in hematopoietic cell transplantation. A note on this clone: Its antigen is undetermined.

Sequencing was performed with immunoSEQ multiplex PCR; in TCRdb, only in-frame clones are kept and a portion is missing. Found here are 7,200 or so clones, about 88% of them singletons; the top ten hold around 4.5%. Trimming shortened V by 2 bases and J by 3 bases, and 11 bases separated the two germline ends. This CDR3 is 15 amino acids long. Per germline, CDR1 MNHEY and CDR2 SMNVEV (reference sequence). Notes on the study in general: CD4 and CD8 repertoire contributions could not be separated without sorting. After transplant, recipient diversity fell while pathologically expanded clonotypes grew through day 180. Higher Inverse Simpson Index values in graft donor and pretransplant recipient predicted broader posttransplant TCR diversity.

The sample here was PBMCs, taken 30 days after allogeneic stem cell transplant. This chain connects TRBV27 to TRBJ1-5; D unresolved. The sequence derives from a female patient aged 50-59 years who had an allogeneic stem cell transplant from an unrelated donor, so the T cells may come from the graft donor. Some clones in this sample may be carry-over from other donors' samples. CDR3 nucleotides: TGTGCCAGCAGTTTACGGGCCGGGTTCAATCAGCCCCAGCATTTT. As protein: CASSLRAGFNQPQHF.